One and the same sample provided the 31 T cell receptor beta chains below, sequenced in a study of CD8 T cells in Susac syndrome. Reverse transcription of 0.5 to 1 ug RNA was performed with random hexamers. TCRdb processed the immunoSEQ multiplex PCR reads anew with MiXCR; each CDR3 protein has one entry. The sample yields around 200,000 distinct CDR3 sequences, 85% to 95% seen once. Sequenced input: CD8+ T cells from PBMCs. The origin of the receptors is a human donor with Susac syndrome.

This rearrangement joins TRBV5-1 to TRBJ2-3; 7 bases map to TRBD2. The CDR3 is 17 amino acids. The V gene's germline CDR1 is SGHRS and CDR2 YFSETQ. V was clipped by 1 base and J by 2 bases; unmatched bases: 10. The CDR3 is CASSLTIGSGDTDTQYF. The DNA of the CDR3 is TGCGCCAGCAGCTTGACTATCGGAAGCGGGGACACAGATACGCAGTATTTT.

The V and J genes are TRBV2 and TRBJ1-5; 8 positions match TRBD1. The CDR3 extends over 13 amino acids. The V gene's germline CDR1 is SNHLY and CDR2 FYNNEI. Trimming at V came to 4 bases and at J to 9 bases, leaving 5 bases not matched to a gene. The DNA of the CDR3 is TGTGCCAGCAGTGTAGGACAGGGCGGGCCCCAGCATTTT. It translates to CASSVGQGGPQHF.

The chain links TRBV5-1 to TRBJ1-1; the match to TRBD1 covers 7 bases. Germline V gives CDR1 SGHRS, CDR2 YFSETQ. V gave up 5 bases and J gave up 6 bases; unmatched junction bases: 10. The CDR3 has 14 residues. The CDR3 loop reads CASSMDRQVAEAFF. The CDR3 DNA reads TGCGCCAGCAGTATGGACAGGCAGGTAGCTGAAGCTTTCTTT. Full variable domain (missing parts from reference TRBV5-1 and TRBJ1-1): KAGVTQTPRYLIKTRGQQVTLSCSPISGHRSVSWYQQTPGQGLQFLFEYFSETQRNKGNFPGRFSGRQFSNSRSEMNVSTLELGDSALYLCASSMDRQVAEAFFGQGTRLTVV.

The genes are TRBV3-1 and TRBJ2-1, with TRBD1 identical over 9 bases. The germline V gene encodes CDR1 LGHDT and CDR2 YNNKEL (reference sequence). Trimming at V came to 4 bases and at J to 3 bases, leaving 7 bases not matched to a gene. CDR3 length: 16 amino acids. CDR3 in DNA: TGTGCCAGCAGCCGCCGAGAGGGACAGGGCTACAATGAGCAGTTCTTC. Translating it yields CASSRREGQGYNEQFF.

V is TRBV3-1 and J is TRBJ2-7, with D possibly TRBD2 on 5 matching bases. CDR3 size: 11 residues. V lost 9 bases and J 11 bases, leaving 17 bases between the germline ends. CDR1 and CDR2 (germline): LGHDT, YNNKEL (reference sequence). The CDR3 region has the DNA TGTGCCAGTACATTAGGGAGTAGAGAGTACTTC. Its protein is CASTLGSREYF.

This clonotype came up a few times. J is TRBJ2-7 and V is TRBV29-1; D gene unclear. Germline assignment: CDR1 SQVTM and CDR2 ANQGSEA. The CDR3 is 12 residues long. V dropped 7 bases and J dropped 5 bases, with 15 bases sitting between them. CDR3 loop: CSAAPGNHEQYF. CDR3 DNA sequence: TGCAGCGCAGCGCCAGGTAACCACGAGCAGTACTTC.

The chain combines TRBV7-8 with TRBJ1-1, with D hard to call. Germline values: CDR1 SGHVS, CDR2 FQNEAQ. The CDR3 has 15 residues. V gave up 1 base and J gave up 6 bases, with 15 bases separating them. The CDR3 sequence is CASSLEVLGRAEAFF. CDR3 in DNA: TGTGCCAGCAGCTTAGAAGTGCTAGGGCGGGCTGAAGCTTTCTTT.

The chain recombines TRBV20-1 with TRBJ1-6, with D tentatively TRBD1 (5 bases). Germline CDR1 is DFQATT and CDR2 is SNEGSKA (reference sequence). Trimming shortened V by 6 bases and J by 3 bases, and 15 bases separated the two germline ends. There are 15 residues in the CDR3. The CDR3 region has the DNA TGCAGTGCCCCGGACAAGCTCCTCTATAATTCACCCCTCCACTTT. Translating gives CSAPDKLLYNSPLHF.

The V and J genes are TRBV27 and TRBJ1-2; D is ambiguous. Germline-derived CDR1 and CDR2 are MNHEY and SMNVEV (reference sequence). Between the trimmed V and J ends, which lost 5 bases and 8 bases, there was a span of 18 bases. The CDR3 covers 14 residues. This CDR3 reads CASSTLGPGPGYTF. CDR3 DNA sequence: TGTGCCAGCAGTACCCTAGGGCCCGGCCCAGGCTACACCTTC.

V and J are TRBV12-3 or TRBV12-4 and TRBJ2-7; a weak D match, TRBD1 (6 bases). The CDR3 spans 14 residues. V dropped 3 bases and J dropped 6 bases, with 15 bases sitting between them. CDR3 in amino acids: CASSFLGQGIEQYF. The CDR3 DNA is TGTGCCAGCAGTTTTTTGGGGCAGGGGATCGAGCAGTACTTC.

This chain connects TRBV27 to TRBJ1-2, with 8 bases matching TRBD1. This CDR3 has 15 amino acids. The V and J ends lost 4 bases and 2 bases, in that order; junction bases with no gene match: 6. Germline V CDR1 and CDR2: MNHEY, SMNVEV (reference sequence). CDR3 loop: CASSYGQGDNYGYTF. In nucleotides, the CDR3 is TGTGCCAGCAGTTATGGACAGGGCGACAACTATGGCTACACCTTC.

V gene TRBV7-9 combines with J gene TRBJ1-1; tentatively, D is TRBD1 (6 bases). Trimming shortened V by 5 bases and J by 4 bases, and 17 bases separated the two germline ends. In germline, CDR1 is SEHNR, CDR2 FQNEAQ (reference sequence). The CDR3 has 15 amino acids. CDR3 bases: TGTGCCAGCAGCCGAATACAGGGATTCGGCACTGAAGCTTTCTTT. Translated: CASSRIQGFGTEAFF.

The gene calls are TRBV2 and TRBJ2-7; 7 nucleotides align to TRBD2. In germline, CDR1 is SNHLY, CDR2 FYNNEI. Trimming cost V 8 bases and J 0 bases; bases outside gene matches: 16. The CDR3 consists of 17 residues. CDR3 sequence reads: CASQKGSVSGNSYEQYF. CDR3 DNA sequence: TGTGCCAGCCAGAAGGGGTCGGTAAGCGGGAACTCCTACGAGCAGTACTTC.

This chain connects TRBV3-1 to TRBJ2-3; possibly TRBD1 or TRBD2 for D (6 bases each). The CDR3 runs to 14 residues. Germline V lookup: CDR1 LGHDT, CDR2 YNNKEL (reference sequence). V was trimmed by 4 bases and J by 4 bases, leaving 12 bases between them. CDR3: CASSLAEGADTQYF. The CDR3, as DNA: TGTGCCAGCAGCCTAGCGGAGGGGGCAGATACGCAGTATTTT.

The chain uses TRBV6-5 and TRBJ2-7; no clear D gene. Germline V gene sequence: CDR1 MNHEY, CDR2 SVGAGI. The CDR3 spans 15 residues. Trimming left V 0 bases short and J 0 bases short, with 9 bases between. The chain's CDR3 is CASSYSGLYSYEQYF. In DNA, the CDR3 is TGTGCCAGCAGTTACTCCGGCCTATACTCCTACGAGCAGTACTTC.

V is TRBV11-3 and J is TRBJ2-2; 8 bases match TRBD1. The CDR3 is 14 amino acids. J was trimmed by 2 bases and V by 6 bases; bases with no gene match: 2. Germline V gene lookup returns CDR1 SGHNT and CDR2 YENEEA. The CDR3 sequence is CASRPGGNTGELFF. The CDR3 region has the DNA TGTGCCAGCAGACCAGGGGGCAACACCGGGGAGCTGTTTTTT.

CDR3 DNA sequence: TGTGCCAGCAGCGTGGGGGGGCACAATGAGCAGTTCTTC. Translating it yields CASSVGGHNEQFF. The chain uses TRBV9 and TRBJ2-1; D is perhaps TRBD2 (7 bases). Trimming left V 2 bases short and J 5 bases short, with 8 bases between. The CDR3 length is 13 residues. CDR1 and CDR2 (germline): SGDLS, YYNGEE. The variable domain in full, completed from reference TRBV9 and TRBJ2-1, reads DSGVTQTPKHLITATGQRVTLRCSPRSGDLSVYWYQQSLDQGLQFLIQYYNGEERAKGNILERFSAQQFPDLHSELNLSSLELGDSALYFCASSVGGHNEQFFGPGTRLTVL.

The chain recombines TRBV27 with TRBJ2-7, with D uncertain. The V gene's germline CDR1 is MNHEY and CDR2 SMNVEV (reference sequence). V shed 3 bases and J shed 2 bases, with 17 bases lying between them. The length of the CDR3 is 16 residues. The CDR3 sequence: CASSFSTGPVAYEQYF. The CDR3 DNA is TGTGCCAGCAGTTTCTCAACTGGACCCGTAGCCTACGAGCAGTACTTC.

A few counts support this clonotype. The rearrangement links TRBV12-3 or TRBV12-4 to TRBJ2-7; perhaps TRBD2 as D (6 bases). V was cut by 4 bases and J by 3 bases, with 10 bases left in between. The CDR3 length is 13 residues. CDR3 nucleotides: TGTGCCAGCAGTTCCGAGACTAGCTACGAGCAGTACTTC. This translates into CASSSETSYEQYF.

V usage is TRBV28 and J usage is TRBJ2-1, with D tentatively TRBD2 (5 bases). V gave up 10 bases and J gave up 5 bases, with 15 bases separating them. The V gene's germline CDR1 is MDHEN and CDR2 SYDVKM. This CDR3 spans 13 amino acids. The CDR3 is CATIELGDNEQFF. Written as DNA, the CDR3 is TGTGCCACCATTGAACTAGGAGACAATGAGCAGTTCTTC.

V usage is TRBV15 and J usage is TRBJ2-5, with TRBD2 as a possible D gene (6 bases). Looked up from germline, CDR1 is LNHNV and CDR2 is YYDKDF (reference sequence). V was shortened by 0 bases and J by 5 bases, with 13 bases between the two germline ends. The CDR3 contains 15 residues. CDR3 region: CATSRDQTGVETQYF. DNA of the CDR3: TGTGCCACCAGCAGAGATCAAACGGGGGTTGAGACCCAGTACTTC.

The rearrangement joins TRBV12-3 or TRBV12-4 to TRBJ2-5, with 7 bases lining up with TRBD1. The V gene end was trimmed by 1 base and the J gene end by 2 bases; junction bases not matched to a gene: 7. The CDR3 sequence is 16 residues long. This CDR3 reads CASSLVWAGGQETQYF. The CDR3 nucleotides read TGTGCCAGCAGTTTAGTATGGGCAGGGGGTCAAGAGACCCAGTACTTC.

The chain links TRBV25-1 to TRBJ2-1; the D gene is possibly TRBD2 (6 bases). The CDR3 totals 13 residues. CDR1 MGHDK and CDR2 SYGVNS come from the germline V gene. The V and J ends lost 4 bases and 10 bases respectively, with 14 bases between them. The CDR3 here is CASSVSRGGEQFF. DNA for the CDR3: TGTGCCAGCAGTGTCTCCCGAGGAGGGGAGCAGTTCTTC.

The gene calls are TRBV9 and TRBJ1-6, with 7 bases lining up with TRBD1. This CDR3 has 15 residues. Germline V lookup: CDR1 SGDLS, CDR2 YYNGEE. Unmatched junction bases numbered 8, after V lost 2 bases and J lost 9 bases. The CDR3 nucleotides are TGTGCCAGCAGCGTGTCAGGGGGATTAGGTTCACCCCTCCACTTT. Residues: CASSVSGGLGSPLHF.

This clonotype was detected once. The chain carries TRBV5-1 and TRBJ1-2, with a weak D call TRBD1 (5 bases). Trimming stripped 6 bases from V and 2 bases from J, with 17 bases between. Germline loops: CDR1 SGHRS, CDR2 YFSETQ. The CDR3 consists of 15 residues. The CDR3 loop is CASNAAGPTNYGYTF. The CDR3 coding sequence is TGCGCCAGCAATGCCGCGGGGCCAACCAACTATGGCTACACCTTC.

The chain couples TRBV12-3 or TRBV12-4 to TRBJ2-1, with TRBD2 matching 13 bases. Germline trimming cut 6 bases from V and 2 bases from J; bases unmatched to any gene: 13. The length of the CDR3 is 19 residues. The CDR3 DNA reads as TGTGCCAGCAGCCAGGGTGGACTAGCGGGAGTCTCAACCTACAATGAGCAGTTCTTC. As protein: CASSQGGLAGVSTYNEQFF.

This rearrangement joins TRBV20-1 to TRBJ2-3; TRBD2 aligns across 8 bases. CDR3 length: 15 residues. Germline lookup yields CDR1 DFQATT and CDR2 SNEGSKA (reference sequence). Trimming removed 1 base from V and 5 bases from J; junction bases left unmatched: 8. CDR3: CSARVRGGLVDTQYF. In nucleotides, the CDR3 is TGCAGTGCTAGAGTACGGGGGGGCCTCGTAGATACGCAGTATTTT.

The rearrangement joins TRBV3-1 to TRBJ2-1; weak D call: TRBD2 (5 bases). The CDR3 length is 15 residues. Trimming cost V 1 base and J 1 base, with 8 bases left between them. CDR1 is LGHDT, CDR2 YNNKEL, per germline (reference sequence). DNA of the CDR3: TGTGCCAGCAGCCAAGTCTCGGGATCCTACAATGAGCAGTTCTTC. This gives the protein CASSQVSGSYNEQFF.

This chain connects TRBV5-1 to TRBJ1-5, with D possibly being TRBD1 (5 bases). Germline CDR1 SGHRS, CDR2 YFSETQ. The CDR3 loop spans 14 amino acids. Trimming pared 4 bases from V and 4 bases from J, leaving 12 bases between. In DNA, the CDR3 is TGCGCCAGCAGCCCCTCATCAGGGAATCAGCCCCAGCATTTT. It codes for CASSPSSGNQPQHF.

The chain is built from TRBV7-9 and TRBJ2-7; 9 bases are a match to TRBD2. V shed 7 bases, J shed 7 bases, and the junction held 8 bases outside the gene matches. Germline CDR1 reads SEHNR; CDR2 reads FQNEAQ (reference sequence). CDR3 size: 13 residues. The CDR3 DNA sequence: TGTGCCAGCACCCTGGGACTAGCCGGGGAGCAGTACTTC. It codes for CASTLGLAGEQYF.

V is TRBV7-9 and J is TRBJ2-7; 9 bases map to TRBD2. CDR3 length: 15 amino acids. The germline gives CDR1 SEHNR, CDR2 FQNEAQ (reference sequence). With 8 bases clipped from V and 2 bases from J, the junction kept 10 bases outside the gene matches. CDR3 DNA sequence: TGTGCCAGCCTCCCTGCTAGCGGGAAACCCTACGAGCAGTACTTC. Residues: CASLPASGKPYEQYF.